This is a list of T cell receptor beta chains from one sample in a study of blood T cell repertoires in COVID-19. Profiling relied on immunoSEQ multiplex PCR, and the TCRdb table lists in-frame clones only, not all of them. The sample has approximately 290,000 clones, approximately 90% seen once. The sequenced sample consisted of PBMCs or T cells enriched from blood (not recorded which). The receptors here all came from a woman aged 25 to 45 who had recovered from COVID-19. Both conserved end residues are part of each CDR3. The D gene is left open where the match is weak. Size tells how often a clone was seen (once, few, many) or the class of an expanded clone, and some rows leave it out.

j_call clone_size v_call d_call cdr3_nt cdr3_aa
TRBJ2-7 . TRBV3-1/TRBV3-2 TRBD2 TGTGCCAGCAGCCAAGATCTTGGGCTAGCGGGAACGCAGTACTTC CASSQDLGLAGTQYF
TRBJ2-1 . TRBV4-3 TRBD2 TGCGCCAGCAGCCAAGATCAAGGAGCGGGAAGTAGGCAGTTCTTC CASSQDQGAGSRQFF
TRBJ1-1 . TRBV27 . TGTGCCAGCAGTTTATTTAGTGTAACGGGAAGAGCTGAAGCTTTCTTT CASSLFSVTGRAEAFF
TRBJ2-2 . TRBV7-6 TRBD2 TGTGCCAGCAGCTTAGAGCAAGCGGGAGTGAAGACCGGGGAGCTGTTTTTT CASSLEQAGVKTGELFF
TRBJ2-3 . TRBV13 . TGTGCCAGCAGCTTTGGGCAGGAAGTAGATACGCAGTATTTT CASSFGQEVDTQYF
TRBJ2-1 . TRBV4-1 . TGCGCCAGCAGCCAAGATGAGGTAAGCTCCTACAATGAGCAGTTCTTC CASSQDEVSSYNEQFF
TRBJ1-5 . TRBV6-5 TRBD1 TGTGCCGGACAGGGTTATAGCAATCAGCCCCAGCATTTT CAGQGYSNQPQHF
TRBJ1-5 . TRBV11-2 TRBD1 TGTGCCAGCAGCGCCTGGGGACAGGGGGCTCGGGCCCAGCATTTT CASSAWGQGARAQHF
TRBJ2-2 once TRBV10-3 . TGTGCCTCCCAAGGTTTTAGCGGTACCGGGGAGCTGTTTTTT CASQGFSGTGELFF
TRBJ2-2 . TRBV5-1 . TGCGCCAGCAGCTTCTCACAGCCGAACACCGGGGAGCTGTTTTTT CASSFSQPNTGELFF
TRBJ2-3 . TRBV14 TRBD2 TGTGCCAGCAGCCAAGGGACTAGCCCCCCTCGGGATACGCAGTATTTT CASSQGTSPPRDTQYF
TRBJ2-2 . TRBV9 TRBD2 TGTGCCAGCAGCGTAGATGGGACTAGTCCCACCGGGGAGCTGTTTTTT CASSVDGTSPTGELFF
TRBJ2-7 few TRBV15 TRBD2 TGTGCCACCAGCAGAGTTACGGGAGGCAGCTACGAGCAGTACTTC CATSRVTGGSYEQYF
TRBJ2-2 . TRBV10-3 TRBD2 TGTGCCATCAGCGGGACTAGCGATACCGGGGAGCTGTTTTTT CAISGTSDTGELFF
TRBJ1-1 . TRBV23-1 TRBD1 TGCGCCCGGACAGGGAGGGGCACTGAAGCTTTCTTT CARTGRGTEAFF
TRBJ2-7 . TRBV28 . TGTGCCAGCTCCCTGGGGGGTTACTACGAGCAGTACTTC CASSLGGYYEQYF
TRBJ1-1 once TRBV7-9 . TGTGCCAGCAGCCTCGGACAGACGAACACTGAAGCTTTCTTT CASSLGQTNTEAFF
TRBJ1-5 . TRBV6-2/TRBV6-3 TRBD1 TGTGCCAGCAGTCCAGGACAGGGTCGACAGCCCCAGCATTTT CASSPGQGRQPQHF
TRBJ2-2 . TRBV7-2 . TGTGCCAGCAGCTTAGTTGGCAGACTAGAGAACACCGGGGAGCTGTTTTTT CASSLVGRLENTGELFF
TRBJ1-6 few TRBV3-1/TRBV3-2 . TGTGCCAGCAGCCAAGATTTACGGGGGTACTATTCACCCCTCCACTTT CASSQDLRGYYSPLHF
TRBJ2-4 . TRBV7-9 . TGTGCCAGCAGCGGGGGGGCACAGGGAAAAAACATTCAGTACTTC CASSGGAQGKNIQYF
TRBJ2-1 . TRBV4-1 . TGCGCCAGCAGCCAAGATAGGCCTAGCTCCTACAATGAGCAGTTCTTC CASSQDRPSSYNEQFF
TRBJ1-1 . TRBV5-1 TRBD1 TGCGCCAGCAGCTTGGACAGGGGCTACACTGAAGCTTTCTTT CASSLDRGYTEAFF
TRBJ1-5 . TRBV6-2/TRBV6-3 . TGTGCCAGCAGTTCGGGGGGTTTTGGCAATCAGCCCCAGCATTTT CASSSGGFGNQPQHF
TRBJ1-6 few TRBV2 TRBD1 TGTGCCAGCAAGAAAACGAGGACAGGGGGTAATTCACCCCTCCACTTT CASKKTRTGGNSPLHF
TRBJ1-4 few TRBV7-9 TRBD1 TGTGCCAGCAGCCCCAATGGACAGGCAACTAATGAAAAACTGTTTTTT CASSPNGQATNEKLFF
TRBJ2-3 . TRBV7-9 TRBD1 TGTGCCAGCAGCCCCGGACAGGCAGACACAGATACGCAGTATTTT CASSPGQADTDTQYF